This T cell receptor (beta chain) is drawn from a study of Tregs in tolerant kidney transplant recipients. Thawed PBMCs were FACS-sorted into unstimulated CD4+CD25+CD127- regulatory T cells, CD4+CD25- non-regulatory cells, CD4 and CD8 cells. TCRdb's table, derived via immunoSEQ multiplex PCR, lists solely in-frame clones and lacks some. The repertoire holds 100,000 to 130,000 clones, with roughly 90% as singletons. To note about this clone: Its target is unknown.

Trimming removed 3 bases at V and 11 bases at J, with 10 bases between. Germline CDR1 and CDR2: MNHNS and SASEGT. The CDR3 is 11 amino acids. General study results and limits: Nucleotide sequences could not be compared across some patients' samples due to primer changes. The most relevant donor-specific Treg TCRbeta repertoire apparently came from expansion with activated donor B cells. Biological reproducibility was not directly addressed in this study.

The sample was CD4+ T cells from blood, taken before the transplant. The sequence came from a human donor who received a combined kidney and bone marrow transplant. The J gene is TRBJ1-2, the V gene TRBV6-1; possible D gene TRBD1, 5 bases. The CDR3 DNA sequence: TGTGCCAGCAGTGAGGAGGGACCGTACACCTTC. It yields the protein CASSEEGPYTF.